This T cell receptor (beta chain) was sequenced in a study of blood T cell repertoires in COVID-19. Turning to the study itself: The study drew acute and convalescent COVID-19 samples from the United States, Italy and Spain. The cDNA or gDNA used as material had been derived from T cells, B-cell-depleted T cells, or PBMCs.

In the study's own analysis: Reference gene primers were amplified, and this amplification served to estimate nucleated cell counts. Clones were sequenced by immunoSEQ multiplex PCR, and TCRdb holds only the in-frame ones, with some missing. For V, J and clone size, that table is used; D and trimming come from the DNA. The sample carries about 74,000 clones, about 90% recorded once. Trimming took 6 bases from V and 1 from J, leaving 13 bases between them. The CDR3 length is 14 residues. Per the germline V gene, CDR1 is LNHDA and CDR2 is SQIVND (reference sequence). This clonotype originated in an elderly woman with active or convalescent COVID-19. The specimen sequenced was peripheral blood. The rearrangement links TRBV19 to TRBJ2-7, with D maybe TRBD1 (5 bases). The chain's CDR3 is CASRVVGASYEQYF. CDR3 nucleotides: TGTGCCAGTAGGGTCGTAGGGGCTTCCTACGAGCAGTACTTC.